Sequencing of this T cell receptor (beta chain) was carried out in a study of CD8+CD57+ T cells in acquired aplastic anemia. CDR3 and TCR beta VDJ profiling relied on a genomic DNA template. TCRdb ran MiXCR on the reads and lists one entry per CDR3 protein. The data hold about 64,000 distinct CDR3 sequences, with under 55% observed a single time. This CDR3 is 15 amino acids long. Germline assignment: CDR1 ENHRY and CDR2 SYGVKD. The ends lost 7 bases at V and 4 bases at J; junction bases unmatched: 9. Input material: sorted CD4+, CD8+, or CD8+CD57+ T cells (not recorded which) from PBMCs. The chain employs TRBV10-3 and TRBJ1-5, with 8 bases aligning to TRBD1. The TCR comes from a human donor in good health, serving as a control. The CDR3 here is CAINRPGQVNQPQHF. The CDR3 bases are TGTGCCATCAACAGACCGGGACAGGTGAATCAGCCCCAGCATTTT.